The 12 T cell receptor beta chains below all came from one sample that was sequenced in a study of blood T cell repertoires in COVID-19. Clones were sequenced by immunoSEQ multiplex PCR, and TCRdb holds only the in-frame ones, with some missing. The data contain 130,000 or so clones, roughly 83% of them singletons. The sequenced sample consisted of peripheral blood. These receptors came from a man in his sixties with acute or convalescent COVID-19.

In this sample, this clone turned up a few times. CDR3 bases: TGTGCCAGCCGACTAGCGGGAGAGTACGAGCAGTACTTC. Translating it yields CASRLAGEYEQYF. The chain has TRBV27 and TRBJ2-7, with 12 nucleotides matching TRBD2. The CDR3 loop spans 13 amino acids. After removal of 8 bases from V and 4 bases from J, the junction contained 3 bases not matched to a gene. Germline loops: CDR1 MNHEY, CDR2 SMNVEV (reference sequence).

V and J are TRBV7-3 and TRBJ2-1; 12 nucleotides match TRBD2. J lost 2 bases, V lost 5 bases, and 4 bases had no gene match. The CDR3 length is 16 residues. From germline, CDR1 is SGHTA and CDR2 FQGTGA. CDR3 region: CASSETSGGTYNEQFF. The CDR3, as DNA: TGTGCCAGCAGCGAAACTAGCGGGGGGACCTACAATGAGCAGTTCTTC.

The CDR3 spells CASSQDFWGGANVLTF. The CDR3 DNA reads as TGTGCCAGCAGCCAAGATTTCTGGGGCGGGGCCAACGTCCTGACTTTC. The genes are TRBV3-1 (or the pseudogene TRBV3-2) and TRBJ2-6, with a weak D call TRBD1 (5 bases). This CDR3 contains 16 residues. From germline, CDR1 is LGHDT and CDR2 YNNKEL (reference sequence). V was pared by 0 bases and J by 4 bases, with 10 bases between.

The genes are TRBV11-1 and TRBJ2-5; TRBD1 might be the D (6 bases). This CDR3 is 15 amino acids long. The V end was cut by 3 bases, the J end by 1 base, with 12 bases between. Germline V lookup: CDR1 SGHAT, CDR2 FQDESV (reference sequence). In nucleotides, the CDR3 is TGTGCCAGCAGCTTCGGGACACCTCCCCAAGAGACCCAGTACTTC. Amino acid sequence: CASSFGTPPQETQYF.

The chain links TRBV3-1 (or the pseudogene TRBV3-2) to TRBJ2-2; D is unresolved. The V gene lost 2 bases and the J gene lost 7 bases, with 5 bases spanning the gap. This CDR3 comprises 12 residues. Germline loops: CDR1 LGHDT, CDR2 YNNKEL (reference sequence). The CDR3 reads CASSQSNGELFF. CDR3 bases: TGTGCCAGCAGCCAATCTAACGGGGAGCTGTTTTTT.

The V call is TRBV7-9, the J call TRBJ1-6; weak D call: TRBD1 (6 bases). Trimming stripped 2 bases from V and 9 bases from J, with 17 bases between. Germline CDR1 reads SEHNR; CDR2 reads FQNEAQ (reference sequence). CDR3 length: 16 residues. For the CDR3, the DNA is TGTGCCAGCAGCTTACACGCTGGGACACCCAGTTCACCCCTCCACTTT. This codes for CASSLHAGTPSSPLHF.

This clone was seen ten or more times. The rearrangement joins TRBV19 to TRBJ1-1, with D maybe TRBD1 (5 bases). V shed 6 bases and J shed 4 bases, with 15 bases lying between them. CDR1 is LNHDA, CDR2 SQIVND, per germline (reference sequence). CDR3 length equals 14 residues. The CDR3 reads CASSPGGGSTEAFF. DNA of the CDR3: TGTGCCAGTAGCCCCGGGGGGGGGAGCACTGAAGCTTTCTTT.

The chain links TRBV29-1 to TRBJ2-3; TRBD1 aligns across 10 bases. Per the germline V gene, CDR1 is SQVTM and CDR2 is ANQGSEA. There are 13 residues in the CDR3. Trimming removed 7 bases from V and 0 bases from J; junction bases left unmatched: 1. The CDR3 DNA is TGCAGCGGGGGACAGGGGAGCACAGATACGCAGTATTTT. This sequence encodes CSGGQGSTDTQYF.

The chain recombines TRBV25-1 with TRBJ2-2, with 8 bases identical to TRBD1. The CDR3 runs to 15 residues. Trimming took 4 bases from V and 1 from J; bases not matched to a gene: 2. Germline CDR1 reads MGHDK; CDR2 reads SYGVNS. The CDR3 loop is CASSAGTGNTGELFF. CDR3 nucleotides: TGTGCCAGCAGTGCCGGGACAGGGAACACCGGGGAGCTGTTTTTT.

Here the CDR3 DNA reads TGTGCCAGCAGAAGGGGAGCGGGAGGAGATACGCAGTATTTT. This encodes CASRRGAGGDTQYF. V is TRBV11-1 and J is TRBJ2-3; 9 bases are shared with TRBD2. The J segment lost 5 bases and the V segment lost 6 bases, leaving 6 bases of the junction unmatched. The germline gives CDR1 SGHAT, CDR2 FQDESV (reference sequence). CDR3 length equals 14 residues.

This clone was seen once. J is TRBJ1-1 and V is TRBV5-1; D is perhaps TRBD1 (5 bases). The length of the CDR3 is 15 residues. Trimming stripped 0 bases from V and 1 base from J, with 10 bases between. CDR1 SGHRS and CDR2 YFSETQ come from the germline V gene. CDR3 bases: TGCGCCAGCAGCTTGGTTCCGGGGGGGAACACTGAAGCTTTCTTT. This sequence encodes CASSLVPGGNTEAFF.

The rearrangement joins TRBV6-5 to TRBJ2-4, with D perhaps matching TRBD2 (6 bases). V dropped 2 bases and J dropped 2 bases, with 7 bases sitting between them. This CDR3 is 14 amino acids long. Germline assignment: CDR1 MNHEY and CDR2 SVGAGI. DNA for the CDR3: TGTGCCAGCAGTTACGGGGGGTCCAAAAACATTCAGTACTTC. Translated: CASSYGGSKNIQYF.